This entry describes one T cell receptor (beta chain). As processed by the authors: Amplification from reference gene primers served as the basis for estimated nucleated cell counts. Data came from immunoSEQ multiplex PCR; TCRdb stores just in-frame clones and leaves some out. That table furnishes V, J and clone size, whereas the DNA furnished D and trimming. This sample carries approximately 150,000 clones, roughly 87% of them seen once, and the ten largest clones take around 1.2%. These data belong to a study of blood T cell repertoires in COVID-19. Study details: T cells, B-cell-depleted T cells, or PBMCs provided the cDNA or gDNA that served as material.

Deletions cut 0 bases from V and 0 bases from J, with 14 bases between. This CDR3 spans 16 amino acids. Germline loops: CDR1 SQVTM, CDR2 ANQGSEA. Participants were placed into cohorts based on the clinical history they reported. The source of this sequence is a human donor with acute COVID-19. The donor label of this sample is uncertain. The sample consisted of PBMCs or T cells enriched from blood (not recorded which). The J gene is TRBJ1-1, the V gene TRBV29-1; D not certain. In nucleotides, the CDR3 is TGCAGCGTTGAAGATCATGGAACAGCCTTGAACACTGAAGCTTTCTTT. Protein: CSVEDHGTALNTEAFF. The complete variable domain, with remaining parts taken from reference TRBV29-1 and TRBJ1-1, reads SAVISQKPSRDICQRGTSLTIQCQVDSQVTMMFWYRQQPGQSLTLIATANQGSEATYESGFVIDKFPISRPNLTFSTLTVSNMSPEDSSIYLCSVEDHGTALNTEAFFGQGTRLTVV.